Included here is one T cell receptor (beta chain) sequence, with context. Its antigen is still unknown. The sample holds no much larger clone one base away, and base qualities are not on file. TCRbeta CDR3 regions were sequenced with the immunoSEQ Assay. After extraction, genomic DNA underwent amplification by bias-controlled multiplex PCR, followed by high-throughput sequencing. The paper's data handling went like this. To quantify the absolute abundance of every unique TCRbeta CDR3 region, sequences were collapsed and filtered. Usable DNA was measured by amplifying reference genes present in all nucleated cells, and TCRbeta template counts were normalized to that usable DNA to estimate T cell fraction. Repertoire TCRs were annotated as SARS-CoV-2-specific when V gene, CDR3 amino acid sequence and J gene were exactly matched to a known reactive TCR set. The reference SARS-CoV-2 TCR set was obtained from MIRA and was filtered for enrichment in COVID-19-positive ImmuneCODE repertoires, whereby public or cross-reactive TCRs were removed. Using the MIRA antigens, annotated TCRs were further analysed by specific ORF or by position within an ORF. Breadth was defined as the number of annotated unique rearrangements divided by the total number of unique productive rearrangements, and depth was defined as the summed frequency of the annotated unique rearrangements. TCR breadth was compared between groups using two-sided Wilcoxon rank-sum tests. Entries here come from immuneACCESS through TCRdb and include only in-frame sequences with V and J called. Some clones fail to appear in such tables; in the studies checked, an unresolved V gene covers under half of the shortfall, and the cause of the remainder is unknown. V, J and clone size reflect that table, while D and trimming were determined from the DNA. The sample data list roughly 100,000 clones, and roughly 80% of these were observed just once. Approximately 15% of the sample comes from the top ten.

The data were taken from a study of Ad26.COV2.S vaccination and SARS-CoV-2 variants (dated by TCRdb to the early 2020s). Background on the whole study: The specificity and breadth of SARS-CoV-2-reactive T cell receptors after Ad26.COV2.S vaccination were assessed by TCRbeta repertoire sequencing. A total of 32 samples were included in the TCR-sequenced set, comprising 19 Ad26.COV2.S vaccine recipients, 5 placebo recipients and 8 SARS-CoV-2 convalescent individuals. Broad study findings and their caveats: After vaccination, spike-specific CD8+ and CD4+ T cell responses were reported to show substantial breadth. Vaccine and placebo recipients had similar non-spike TCR breadth, a finding consistent with the vaccine containing only spike. According to the authors, total T cell responses may have been underestimated by the TCR breadth and depth analyses. Spike-specific TCR breadth was higher in Ad26.COV2.S recipients than in placebo recipients (P = 0.0014).

The sample's time point label is to be understood as: individuals recovered from natural SARS-CoV-2 infection. The germline V gene supplies CDR1 SNHLY and CDR2 FYNNEI. The CDR3, from cysteine to phenylalanine, totals 15 residues. The retained sequence is limited to the CDR3, 45 bases, with the frame set at the first base. V loses 3 bases at its end and J loses 5 bases; junction bases beyond the gene matches: 7. The origin of this receptor is a human donor who had recovered from COVID-19. Sequenced here: peripheral blood, sampled after recovery from COVID-19. The chain joins TRBV2 to TRBJ2-7, with 10 bases in between that match TRBD1. In nucleotide form, the sequence is TGTGCCAGCAGTGAGGACAGGGGGGCTTTCGACGAGCAGTACTTC. Its coded protein is CASSEDRGAFDEQYF. With the rest looked up from the reference TRBV2 and TRBJ2-7 genes rather than sequenced, the full variable domain is EPEVTQTPSHQVTQMGQEVILRCVPISNHLYFYWYRQILGQKVEFLVSFYNNEISEKSEIFDDQFSVERPDGSNFTLKIRSTKLEDSAMYFCASSEDRGAFDEQYFGPGTRLTVT.